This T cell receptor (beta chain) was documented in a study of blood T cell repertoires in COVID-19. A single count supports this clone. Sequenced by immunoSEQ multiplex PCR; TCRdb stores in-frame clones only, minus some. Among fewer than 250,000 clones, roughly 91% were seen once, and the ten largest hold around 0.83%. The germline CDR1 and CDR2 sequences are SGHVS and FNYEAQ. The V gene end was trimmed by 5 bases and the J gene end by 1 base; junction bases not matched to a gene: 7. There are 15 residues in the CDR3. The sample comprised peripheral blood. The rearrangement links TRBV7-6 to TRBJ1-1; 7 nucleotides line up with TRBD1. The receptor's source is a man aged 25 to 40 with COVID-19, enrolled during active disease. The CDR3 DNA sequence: TGTGCCAGCAGCCCACGACAGGGACCGAACACTGAAGCTTTCTTT. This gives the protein CASSPRQGPNTEAFF.